This TCR beta chain was retrieved from a study of shared clonotypes between healthy human individuals. The authors distributed each subset's genomic DNA evenly over several immunoSEQ plates. Using immunoSEQ multiplex PCR, the repertoire was profiled, and TCRdb retains in-frame clones only, with some absent. In the table there are about 2.1 million clones, roughly 93% of which are singletons. Broader study findings: Investigators collected only blood, and repertoires in tissues likely differ. A generally larger estimated richness was seen in naive subsets than in memory subsets.

Note on this clone: The target antigen is unknown.

Terminally differentiated effector memory CD45RA+ cells were excluded by CCR7 positive selection of CD45RO-negative cells. The CDR3 loop spans 20 amino acids. Germline V gene sequence: CDR1 SGHRS, CDR2 YFSETQ. The V and J ends lost 1 base and 2 bases respectively, with 24 bases between them. The sample consisted of naive CD8+ T cells from PBMCs. The sequence was collected from a man younger than 35 in good health. Some clones in this sample may be carry-over from other donors' samples. V usage is TRBV5-1 and J usage is TRBJ2-2; D not resolved. The CDR3 bases are TGCGCCAGCAGCTTGACACCCCGTCGGGCCGCACCTCTCAACACCGGGGAGCTGTTTTTT. Translating gives CASSLTPRRAAPLNTGELFF.